The clone carrying this T cell receptor beta chain was observed once. The antigen is not known. With a much larger clone just one base away, this may be a read error. These data are taken from a study of CD8 T cells in ankylosing spondylitis. Germline V CDR1 and CDR2: SGDLS, YYNGEE. The length of the CDR3 is 13 residues. Notes on the study in general: Clones linked to disease were reported to show significant enrichment in matched ankylosing spondylitis synovial fluid. Within peripheral blood, clones linked to disease were CD8+ and relatively rare. It appeared that ankylosing spondylitis blood was characterized by a TCR beta motif of about eight highly homologous variants.

As the method for making TCR beta libraries, quantitative 5'-RACE with molecular barcodes was used. MiXCR, applied by TCRdb to the 5' RACE reads, yields one record per CDR3 protein. Counted here are 200,000 to 250,000 distinct CDR3 sequences, about 7.3% occurring once; the ten biggest clones make up approximately 14%. This sequence originates from a male donor with ankylosing spondylitis. Sequenced: blood, either unsorted or a sorted T cell fraction (not recorded which). The chain carries TRBV9 and TRBJ2-3; D call uncertain. The CDR3 DNA is TGTGTCAGCAGCGCTTCTAGCACAGATACGCAGTATTTT. Protein: CVSSASSTDTQYF. Combining the CDR3 with reference TRBV9 and TRBJ2-3 gives the whole variable domain DSGVTQTPKHLITATGQRVTLRCSPRSGDLSVYWYQQSLDQGLQFLIQYYNGEERAKGNILERFSAQQFPDLHSELNLSSLELGDSALYFCVSSASSTDTQYFGPGTRLTVL.